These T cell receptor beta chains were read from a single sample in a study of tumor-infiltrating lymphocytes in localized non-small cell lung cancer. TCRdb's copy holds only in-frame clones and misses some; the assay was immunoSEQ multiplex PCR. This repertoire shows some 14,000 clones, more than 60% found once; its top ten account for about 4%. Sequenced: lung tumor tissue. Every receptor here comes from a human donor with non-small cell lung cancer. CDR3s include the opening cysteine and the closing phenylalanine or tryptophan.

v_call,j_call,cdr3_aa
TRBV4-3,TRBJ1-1,CASSPVARIGGTEAFF
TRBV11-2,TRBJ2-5,CASSWDGETQYF
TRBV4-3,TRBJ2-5,CASSQVYPQETQYF
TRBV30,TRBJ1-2,CAWSPQDGQGAFGYTF
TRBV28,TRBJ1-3,CASSLPPGQRAGNTIYF
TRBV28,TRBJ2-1,CASSTPDKKNYNEQFF
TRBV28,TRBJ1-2,CASSLPGKLYGYTF
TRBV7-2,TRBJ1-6,CASSLGDRGYNSPLHF
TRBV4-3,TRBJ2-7,CASSQDRDYLYEQYF
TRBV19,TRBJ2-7,CASSIPGGYYEQYF
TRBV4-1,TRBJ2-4,CASSQDGGNRADIQYF
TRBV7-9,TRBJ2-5,CASSQTGYQETQYF
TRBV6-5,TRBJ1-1,CASRELGPGTPEAFF
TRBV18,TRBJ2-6,CASSPFMGTGANVLTF
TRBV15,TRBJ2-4,CATSREGTSGRVNIQYF
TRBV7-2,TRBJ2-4,CASSLAIAGDNIQYF
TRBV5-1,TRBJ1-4,CASSPGTEYTNEKLFF
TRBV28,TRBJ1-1,CASVGREGQGRTEAFF
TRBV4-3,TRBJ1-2,CASSQDSYGYTF
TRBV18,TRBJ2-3,CASSSRGGTSSGTDTQYF
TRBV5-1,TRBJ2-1,CASSLVSLAGASRYNEQFF
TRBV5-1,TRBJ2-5,CASSLDGQGVGETQYF
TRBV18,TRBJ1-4,CASSPQGTVMTTNEKLFF
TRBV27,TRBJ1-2,CASSQQGQLNYGYTF
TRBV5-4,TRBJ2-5,CASSLGGDGKTQYF
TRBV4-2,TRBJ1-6,CASSQDGNSPLHF
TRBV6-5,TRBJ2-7,CASKGGPAHYEQYF
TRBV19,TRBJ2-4,CASSILTVNIQYF
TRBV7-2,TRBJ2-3,CASSLAWGSTDTQYF